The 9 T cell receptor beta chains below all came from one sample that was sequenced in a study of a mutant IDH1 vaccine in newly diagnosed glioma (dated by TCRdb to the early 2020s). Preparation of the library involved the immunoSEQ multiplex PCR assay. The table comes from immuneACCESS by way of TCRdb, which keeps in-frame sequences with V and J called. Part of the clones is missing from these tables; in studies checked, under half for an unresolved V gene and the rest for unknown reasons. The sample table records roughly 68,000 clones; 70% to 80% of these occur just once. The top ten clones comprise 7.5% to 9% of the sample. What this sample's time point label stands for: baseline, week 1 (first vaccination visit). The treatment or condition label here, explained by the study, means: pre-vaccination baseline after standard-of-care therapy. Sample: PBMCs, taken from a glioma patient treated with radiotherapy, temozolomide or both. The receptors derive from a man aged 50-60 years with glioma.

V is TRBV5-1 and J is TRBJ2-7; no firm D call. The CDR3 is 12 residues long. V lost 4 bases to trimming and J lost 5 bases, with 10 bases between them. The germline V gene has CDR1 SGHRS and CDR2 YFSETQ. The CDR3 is CASSVGFDEQYF. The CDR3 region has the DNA TGCGCCAGCAGCGTCGGGTTTGACGAGCAGTACTTC.

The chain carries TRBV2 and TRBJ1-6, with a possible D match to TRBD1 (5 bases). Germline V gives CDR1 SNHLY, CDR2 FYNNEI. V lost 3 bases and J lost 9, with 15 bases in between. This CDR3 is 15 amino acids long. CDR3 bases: TGTGCCAGCAGTGAGCAGGGATTTGGAGGTTCACCCCTCCACTTT. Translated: CASSEQGFGGSPLHF.

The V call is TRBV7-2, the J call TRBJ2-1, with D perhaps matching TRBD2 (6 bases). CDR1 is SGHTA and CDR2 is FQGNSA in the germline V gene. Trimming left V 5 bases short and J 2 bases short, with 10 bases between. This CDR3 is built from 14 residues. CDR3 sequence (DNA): TGTGCCAGCAGCGGGACTCCCACCTACAATGAGCAGTTCTTC. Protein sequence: CASSGTPTYNEQFF. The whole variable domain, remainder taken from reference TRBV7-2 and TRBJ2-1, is GAGVSQSPSNKVTEKGKDVELRCDPISGHTALYWYRQSLGQGLEFLIYFQGNSAPDKSGLPSDRFSAERTGGSVSTLTIQRTQQEDSAVYLCASSGTPTYNEQFFGPGTRLTVL.

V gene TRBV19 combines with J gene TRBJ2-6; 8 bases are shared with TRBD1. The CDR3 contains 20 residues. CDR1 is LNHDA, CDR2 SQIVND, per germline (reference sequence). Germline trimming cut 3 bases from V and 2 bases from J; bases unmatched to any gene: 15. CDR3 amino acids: CASSISFARGRGPGANVLTF. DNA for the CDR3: TGTGCCAGTAGTATCTCTTTTGCCCGGGGCAGGGGGCCTGGGGCCAACGTCCTGACTTTC.

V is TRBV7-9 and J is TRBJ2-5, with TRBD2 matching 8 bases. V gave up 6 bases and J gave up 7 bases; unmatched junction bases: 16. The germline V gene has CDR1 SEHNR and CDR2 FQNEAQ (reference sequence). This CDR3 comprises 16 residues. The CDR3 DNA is TGTGCCAGCAGGTCAACTGGAGCGGGGGATCGGGGGACCCAGTACTTC. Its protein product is CASRSTGAGDRGTQYF.

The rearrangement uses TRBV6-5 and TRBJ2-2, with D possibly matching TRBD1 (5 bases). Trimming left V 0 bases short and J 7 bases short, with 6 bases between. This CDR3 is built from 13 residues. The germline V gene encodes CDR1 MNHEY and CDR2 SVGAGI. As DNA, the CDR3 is TGTGCCAGCAGTTACTCGGGGCTCGGGGAGCTGTTTTTT. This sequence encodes CASSYSGLGELFF.

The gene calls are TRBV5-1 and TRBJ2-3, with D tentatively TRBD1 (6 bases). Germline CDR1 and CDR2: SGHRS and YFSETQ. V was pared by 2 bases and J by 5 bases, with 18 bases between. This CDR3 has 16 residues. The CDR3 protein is CASSFLPQGSGDTQYF. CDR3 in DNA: TGCGCCAGCAGCTTTCTACCACAGGGTAGTGGAGATACGCAGTATTTT.

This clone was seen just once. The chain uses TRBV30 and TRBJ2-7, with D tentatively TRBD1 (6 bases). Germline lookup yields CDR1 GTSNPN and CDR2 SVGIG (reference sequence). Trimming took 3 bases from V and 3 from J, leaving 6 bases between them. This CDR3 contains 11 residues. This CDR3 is CAWSRGYEQYF. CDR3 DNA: TGTGCCTGGAGCAGGGGCTACGAGCAGTACTTC.

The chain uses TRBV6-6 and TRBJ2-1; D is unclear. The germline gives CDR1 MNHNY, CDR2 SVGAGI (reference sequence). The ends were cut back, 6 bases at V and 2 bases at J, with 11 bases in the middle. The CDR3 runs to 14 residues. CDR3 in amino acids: CASRHPVAYNEQFF. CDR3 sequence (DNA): TGTGCCAGCAGGCACCCGGTCGCCTACAATGAGCAGTTCTTC.